A selection of T cell receptor beta chains follows, all from one sample in a study of T cells in tuberculosis. Clones were sequenced by immunoSEQ multiplex PCR, and TCRdb holds only the in-frame ones, with some missing. The sample includes 45,000 or so clones, nearly 95% of them seen just once. Input material: PBMCs. Receptors were obtained from a donor between 10 and 29 years old with latent tuberculosis or without tuberculosis infection. Each CDR3 is given with its conserved first and last residue. Each record gives: J gene, clone size, D gene, V gene, CDR3 protein, CDR3 DNA. A D gene is named only where the DNA matches it firmly. A clone size is listed for some rows: how often the clone was seen (once, few, many), or a class if it is expanded.

>TRBJ2-3|-|TRBD2|TRBV4-2
CASSQDSASGGAAADTQYF
TGTGCCAGCAGCCAAGATTCGGCTAGCGGGGGGGCGGCCGCAGATACGCAGTATTTT
>TRBJ1-2|-|-|TRBV30
CAWSPGRGTYGYTF
TGTGCCTGGAGCCCGGGACGGGGGACCTATGGCTACACCTTC
>TRBJ1-5|-|-|TRBV5-4
CASSNGQSNQPQHF
TGTGCCAGCAGCAACGGACAGAGCAATCAGCCCCAGCATTTT
>TRBJ2-3|-|TRBD2|TRBV7-2
CASSPPLAGGQFGDTQYF
TGTGCCAGCAGCCCCCCCCTAGCGGGGGGGCAGTTCGGGGATACGCAGTATTTT
>TRBJ1-3|-|-|TRBV13
CASSLGGGLRGNTIYF
TGTGCCAGCAGCTTAGGCGGGGGGCTAAGGGGAAACACCATATATTTT
>TRBJ2-5|once|TRBD2|TRBV29-1
CSVGKRESQETQYF
TGCAGCGTTGGAAAGCGGGAGTCCCAAGAGACCCAGTACTTC
>TRBJ2-3|-|-|TRBV19
CASSMDSPSPDTQYF
TGTGCCAGTAGTATGGACAGTCCCTCCCCAGATACGCAGTATTTT
>TRBJ1-6|-|TRBD1|TRBV6-5
CASSPGTAPNSPLHF
TGTGCCAGCAGTCCTGGGACAGCTCCTAATTCACCCCTCCACTTT
>TRBJ1-3|-|-|TRBV30
CAWSVRAGTGNTIYF
TGTGCCTGGAGTGTAAGGGCCGGGACTGGAAACACCATATATTTT
>TRBJ2-3|-|TRBD2|TRBV14
CASSHGLAPRVDTQYF
TGTGCCAGCAGCCATGGACTAGCTCCCCGTGTGGATACGCAGTATTTT
>TRBJ1-5|-|-|TRBV9
CASSVVVGAWDQPQHF
TGTGCCAGCAGCGTAGTAGTGGGGGCGTGGGATCAGCCCCAGCATTTT
>TRBJ1-1|-|-|TRBV7-3
CASSLEMDNLNTEAFF
TGTGCCAGCAGCCTAGAAATGGACAACTTGAACACTGAAGCTTTCTTT
>TRBJ1-1|-|TRBD1|TRBV6-1
CASSEGRAGGSTEAFF
TGTGCCAGCAGTGAGGGTCGGGCAGGGGGAAGCACTGAAGCTTTCTTT
>TRBJ1-5|-|-|TRBV19
CASPSGYQPQHF
TGTGCCAGCCCCAGCGGCTATCAGCCCCAGCATTTT
>TRBJ1-5|-|-|TRBV5-1
CASSAEDTGNQPQHF
TGCGCCAGCAGCGCCGAGGACACGGGCAATCAGCCCCAGCATTTT
>TRBJ2-1|-|TRBD2|TRBV19
CASSTSGSSYNEQFF
TGTGCCAGTAGCACCAGCGGGAGCTCCTACAATGAGCAGTTCTTC
>TRBJ2-1|once|TRBD2|TRBV11-3
CASSSGATSGGARNEQFF
TGTGCCAGCAGCTCTGGGGCGACTAGCGGGGGGGCAAGGAATGAGCAGTTCTTC
>TRBJ1-2|-|-|TRBV7-2
CASSPANYGYTF
TGTGCCAGCAGCCCAGCTAACTATGGCTACACCTTC
>TRBJ2-3|-|TRBD2|TRBV5-6
CASSLELAGGLDTQYF
TGTGCCAGCAGCTTGGAACTAGCGGGGGGATTGGATACGCAGTATTTT
>TRBJ1-2|-|TRBD1|TRBV27
CASSGQGGFWSGYTF
TGTGCCAGCAGTGGACAGGGGGGATTTTGGTCGGGCTACACCTTC
>TRBJ1-5|-|-|TRBV6-1
CASTDIAGKPQHF
TGTGCCAGCACCGACATCGCAGGAAAGCCCCAGCATTTT
>TRBJ2-2|-|TRBD1|TRBV11-3
CATTDRGDTGELFF
TGTGCCACCACGGACAGGGGGGACACCGGGGAGCTGTTTTTT
>TRBJ2-1|once|-|TRBV6-5
CASSSSVEQFF
TGTGCCAGCAGCTCTAGCGTCGAGCAGTTCTTC
>TRBJ1-1|-|-|TRBV2
CASSEEGGHLNTEAFF
TGTGCCAGCAGTGAAGAGGGGGGGCATCTGAACACTGAAGCTTTCTTT
>TRBJ2-5|-|TRBD2|TRBV19
CASSRQSGGPGAQYF
TGTGCCAGTAGCCGTCAGAGCGGGGGGCCCGGGGCCCAGTACTTC
>TRBJ1-1|-|-|TRBV6-1
CASSENRGWEAFF
TGTGCCAGCAGTGAAAACCGGGGATGGGAAGCTTTCTTT
>TRBJ2-3|once|TRBD2|TRBV9
CASSSGTSGGLQYF
TGTGCCAGCAGCTCCGGGACTAGCGGGGGCCTTCAGTATTTT
>TRBJ2-1|once|TRBD2|TRBV5-1
CASRDSGGSKAQFF
TGCGCCAGCAGAGATAGCGGGGGGTCCAAGGCGCAGTTCTTC
>TRBJ1-1|once|TRBD1|TRBV19
CASSIYEGAAEAFF
TGTGCCAGTAGTATATACGAGGGGGCGGCTGAAGCTTTCTTT
>TRBJ1-1|-|TRBD1|TRBV30
CAWSVQGHTEAFF
TGTGCCTGGAGTGTACAGGGGCACACTGAAGCTTTCTTT
>TRBJ1-2|-|TRBD1|TRBV5-1
CASSFYEDRVGGYTF
TGCGCCAGCAGCTTCTATGAAGACAGGGTTGGCGGCTACACCTTC
>TRBJ1-2|-|TRBD1|TRBV7-6
CASSGQGGDYGYTF
TGTGCCAGCAGCGGACAGGGAGGCGACTATGGCTACACCTTC